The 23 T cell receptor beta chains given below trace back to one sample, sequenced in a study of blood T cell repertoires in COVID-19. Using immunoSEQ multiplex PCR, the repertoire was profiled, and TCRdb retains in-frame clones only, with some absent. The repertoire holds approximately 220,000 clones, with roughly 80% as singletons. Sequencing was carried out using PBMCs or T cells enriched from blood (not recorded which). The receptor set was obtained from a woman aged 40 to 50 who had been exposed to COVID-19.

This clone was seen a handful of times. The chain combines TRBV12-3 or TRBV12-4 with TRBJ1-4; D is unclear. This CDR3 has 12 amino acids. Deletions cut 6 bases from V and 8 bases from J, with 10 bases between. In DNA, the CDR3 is TGTGCCAGCAGACGAAGCTCAGAAAAACTGTTTTTT. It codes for CASRRSSEKLFF.

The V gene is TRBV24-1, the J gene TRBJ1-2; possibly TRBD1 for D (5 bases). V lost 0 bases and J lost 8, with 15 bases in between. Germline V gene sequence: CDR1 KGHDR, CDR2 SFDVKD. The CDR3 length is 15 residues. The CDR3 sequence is CATSDLLGQGDGYTF. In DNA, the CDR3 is TGTGCCACCAGTGATTTGTTAGGGCAGGGCGACGGCTACACCTTC.

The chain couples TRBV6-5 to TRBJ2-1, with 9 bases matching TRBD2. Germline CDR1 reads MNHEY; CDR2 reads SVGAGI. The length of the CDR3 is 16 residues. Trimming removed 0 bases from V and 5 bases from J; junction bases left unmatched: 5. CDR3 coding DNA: TGTGCCAGCAGTTACTCTGGCGGGGGGGTTCACAATGAGCAGTTCTTC. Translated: CASSYSGGGVHNEQFF.

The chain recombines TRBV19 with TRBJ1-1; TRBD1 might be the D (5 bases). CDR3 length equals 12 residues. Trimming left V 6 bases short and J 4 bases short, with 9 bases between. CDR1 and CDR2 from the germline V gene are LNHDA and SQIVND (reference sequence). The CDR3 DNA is TGTGCCAGTAGAGCGGGGGGCACTGAAGCTTTCTTT. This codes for CASRAGGTEAFF.

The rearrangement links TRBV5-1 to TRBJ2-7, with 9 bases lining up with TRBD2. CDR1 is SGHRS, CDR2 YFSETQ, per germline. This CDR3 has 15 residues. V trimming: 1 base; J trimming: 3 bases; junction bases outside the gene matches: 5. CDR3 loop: CASSLLTSGIYEQYF. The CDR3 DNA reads TGCGCCAGCAGCTTGTTGACTAGCGGAATCTACGAGCAGTACTTC. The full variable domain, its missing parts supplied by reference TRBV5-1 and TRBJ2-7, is KAGVTQTPRYLIKTRGQQVTLSCSPISGHRSVSWYQQTPGQGLQFLFEYFSETQRNKGNFPGRFSGRQFSNSRSEMNVSTLELGDSALYLCASSLLTSGIYEQYFGPGTRLTVT.

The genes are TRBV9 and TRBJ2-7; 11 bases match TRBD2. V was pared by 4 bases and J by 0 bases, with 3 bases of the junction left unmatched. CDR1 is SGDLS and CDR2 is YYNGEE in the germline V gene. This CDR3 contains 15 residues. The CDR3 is CASSPGTSGSYEQYF. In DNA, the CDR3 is TGTGCCAGCAGCCCCGGGACTAGCGGCTCCTACGAGCAGTACTTC.

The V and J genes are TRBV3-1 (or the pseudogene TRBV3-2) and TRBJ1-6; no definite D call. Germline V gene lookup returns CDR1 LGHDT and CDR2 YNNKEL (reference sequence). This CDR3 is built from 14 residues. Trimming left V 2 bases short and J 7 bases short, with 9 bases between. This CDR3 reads CASSQQESNSPLHF. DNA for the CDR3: TGTGCCAGCAGCCAACAGGAATCAAATTCACCCCTCCACTTT.

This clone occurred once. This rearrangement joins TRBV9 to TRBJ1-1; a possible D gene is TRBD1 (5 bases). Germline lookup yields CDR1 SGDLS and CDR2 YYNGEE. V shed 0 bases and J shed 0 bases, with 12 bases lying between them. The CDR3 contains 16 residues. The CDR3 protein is CASSVGWGDLNTEAFF. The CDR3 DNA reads TGTGCCAGCAGCGTAGGTTGGGGGGACTTGAACACTGAAGCTTTCTTT.

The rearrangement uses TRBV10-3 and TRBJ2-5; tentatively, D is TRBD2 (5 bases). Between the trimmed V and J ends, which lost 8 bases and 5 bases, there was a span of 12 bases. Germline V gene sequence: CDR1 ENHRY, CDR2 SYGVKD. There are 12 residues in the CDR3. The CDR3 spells CAISERRETQYF. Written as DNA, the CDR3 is TGTGCCATCTCGGAGCGGCGGGAGACCCAGTACTTC.

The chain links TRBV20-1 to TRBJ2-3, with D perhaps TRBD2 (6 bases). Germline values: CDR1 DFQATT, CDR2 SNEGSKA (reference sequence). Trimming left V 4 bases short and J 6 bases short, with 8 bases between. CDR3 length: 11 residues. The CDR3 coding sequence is TGCAGTGCTACCCTAGCGGATACGCAGTATTTT. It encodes CSATLADTQYF.

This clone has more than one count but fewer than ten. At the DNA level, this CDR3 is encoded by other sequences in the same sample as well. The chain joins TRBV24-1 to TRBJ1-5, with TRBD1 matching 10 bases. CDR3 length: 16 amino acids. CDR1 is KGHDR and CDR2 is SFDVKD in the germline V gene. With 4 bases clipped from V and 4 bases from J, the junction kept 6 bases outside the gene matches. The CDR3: CATSDPGTGENQPQHF. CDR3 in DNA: TGTGCCACCAGTGACCCCGGGACAGGGGAAAATCAGCCCCAGCATTTT.

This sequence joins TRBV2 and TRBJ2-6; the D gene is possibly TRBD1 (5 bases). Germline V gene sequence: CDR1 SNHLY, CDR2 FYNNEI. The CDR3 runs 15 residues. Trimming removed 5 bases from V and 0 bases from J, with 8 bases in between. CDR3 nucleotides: TGTGCCAGCAGTACAGGTATCTCTGGGGCCAACGTCCTGACTTTC. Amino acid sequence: CASSTGISGANVLTF. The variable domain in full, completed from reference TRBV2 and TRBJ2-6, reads EPEVTQTPSHQVTQMGQEVILRCVPISNHLYFYWYRQILGQKVEFLVSFYNNEISEKSEIFDDQFSVERPDGSNFTLKIRSTKLEDSAMYFCASSTGISGANVLTFGAGSRLTVL.

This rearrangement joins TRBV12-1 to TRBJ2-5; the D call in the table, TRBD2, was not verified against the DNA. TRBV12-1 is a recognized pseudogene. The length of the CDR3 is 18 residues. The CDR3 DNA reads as TGTGCCAGCAGCCCTTTTAGGCGGGGGGTCGCCTGGGGAGAGACCCAGTACTTC. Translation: CASSPFRRGVAWGETQYF.

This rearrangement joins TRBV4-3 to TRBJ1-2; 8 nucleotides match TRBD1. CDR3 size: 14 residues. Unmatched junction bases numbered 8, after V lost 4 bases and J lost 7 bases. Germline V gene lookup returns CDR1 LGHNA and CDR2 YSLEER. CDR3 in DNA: TGCGCCAGCAGCCCCGGACAGGGATGGAGTGGCTACACCTTC. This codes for CASSPGQGWSGYTF.

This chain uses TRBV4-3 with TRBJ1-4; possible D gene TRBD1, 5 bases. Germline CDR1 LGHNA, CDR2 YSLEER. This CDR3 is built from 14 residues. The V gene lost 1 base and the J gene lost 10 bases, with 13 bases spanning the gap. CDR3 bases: TGCGCCAGCAGCCAAGGAGTCAGGGTGGGAAAACTGTTTTTT. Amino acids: CASSQGVRVGKLFF.

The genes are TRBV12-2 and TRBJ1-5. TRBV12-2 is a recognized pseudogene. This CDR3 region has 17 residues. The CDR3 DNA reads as TGTGCAAGTCGCTGCGGGCCCCCGGGGGTAATGCATCAGCCCCAGCATTTT. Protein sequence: CASRCGPPGVMHQPQHF.

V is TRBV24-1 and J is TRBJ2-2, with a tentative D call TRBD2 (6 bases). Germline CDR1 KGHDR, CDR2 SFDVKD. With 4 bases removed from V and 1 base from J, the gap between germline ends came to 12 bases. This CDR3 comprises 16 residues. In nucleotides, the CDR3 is TGTGCCACCAGTGACCCTGGGCGGGGGAACACCGGGGAGCTGTTTTTT. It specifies CATSDPGRGNTGELFF.

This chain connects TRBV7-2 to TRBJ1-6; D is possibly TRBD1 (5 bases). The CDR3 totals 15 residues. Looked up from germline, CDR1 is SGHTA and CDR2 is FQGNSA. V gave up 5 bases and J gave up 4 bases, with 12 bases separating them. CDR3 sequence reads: CASSPTRQYNSPLHF. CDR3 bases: TGTGCCAGCAGCCCAACTCGACAGTATAATTCACCCCTCCACTTT. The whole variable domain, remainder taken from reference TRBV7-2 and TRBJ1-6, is GAGVSQSPSNKVTEKGKDVELRCDPISGHTALYWYRQSLGQGLEFLIYFQGNSAPDKSGLPSDRFSAERTGGSVSTLTIQRTQQEDSAVYLCASSPTRQYNSPLHFGNGTRLTVT.

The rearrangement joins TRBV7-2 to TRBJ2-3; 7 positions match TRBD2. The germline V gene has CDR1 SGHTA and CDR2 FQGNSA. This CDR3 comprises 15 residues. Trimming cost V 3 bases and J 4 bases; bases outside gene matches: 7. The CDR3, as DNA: TGTGCCAGCAGCTTGGTAGCGGGTTCGGCAGATACGCAGTATTTT. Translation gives CASSLVAGSADTQYF.

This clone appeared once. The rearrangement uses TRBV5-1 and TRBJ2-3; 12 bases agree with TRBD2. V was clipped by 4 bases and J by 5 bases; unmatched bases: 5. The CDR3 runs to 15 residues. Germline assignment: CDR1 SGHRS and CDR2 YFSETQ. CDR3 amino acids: CASSASGGAIDTQYF. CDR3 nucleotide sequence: TGCGCCAGCAGCGCTAGCGGGGGGGCCATAGATACGCAGTATTTT.

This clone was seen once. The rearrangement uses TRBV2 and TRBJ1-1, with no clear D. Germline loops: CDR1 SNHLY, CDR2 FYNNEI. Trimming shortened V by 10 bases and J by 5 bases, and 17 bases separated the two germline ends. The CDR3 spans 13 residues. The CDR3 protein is CATTPEVGTEAFF. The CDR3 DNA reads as TGTGCCACCACCCCGGAGGTCGGGACTGAAGCTTTCTTT. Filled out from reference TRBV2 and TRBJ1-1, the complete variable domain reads EPEVTQTPSHQVTQMGQEVILRCVPISNHLYFYWYRQILGQKVEFLVSFYNNEISEKSEIFDDQFSVERPDGSNFTLKIRSTKLEDSAMYFCATTPEVGTEAFFGQGTRLTVV.

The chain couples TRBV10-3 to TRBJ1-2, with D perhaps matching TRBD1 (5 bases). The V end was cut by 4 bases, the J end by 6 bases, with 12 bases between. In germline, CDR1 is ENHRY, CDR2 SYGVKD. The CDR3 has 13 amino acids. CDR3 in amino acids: CAISGDGHHGYTF. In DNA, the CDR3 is TGTGCCATCAGTGGCGATGGACACCATGGCTACACCTTC.

The CDR3 DNA is TGCGCCAGCAGAGCCCAGGGGAACACTGAAGCTTTCTTT. Amino acid sequence: CASRAQGNTEAFF. This chain links TRBV5-1 with TRBJ1-1; perhaps TRBD1 as D (5 bases). The germline V gene has CDR1 SGHRS and CDR2 YFSETQ. The CDR3 has 13 residues. V was clipped by 5 bases and J by 1 base, with 9 bases between them.